This paragraph covers one T cell receptor (beta chain) sequence. This record comes from a study of blood T cell repertoires in COVID-19. Sequencing used immunoSEQ multiplex PCR; TCRdb keeps in-frame clones, though not all of them. The table lists about 220,000 clones, 65% to 85% of them singletons. Donors in Cohort 3 who had recovered were those with two negative PCRs, healthcare professional clearance, or resolution of their symptoms. Germline-derived CDR1 and CDR2 are SEHNR and FQNEAQ (reference sequence). Trimming cost V 1 base and J 2 bases; bases outside gene matches: 0. This CDR3 comprises 14 residues.

This receptor was identified in a woman between 35 and 50 years old who had recovered from COVID-19. This chain joins TRBV7-9 and TRBJ1-2; 8 nucleotides match TRBD1. Sample: PBMCs or T cells enriched from blood (not recorded which). The CDR3 protein is CASSLGQGNYGYTF. In DNA form, the CDR3 reads TGTGCCAGCAGCTTAGGACAGGGGAACTATGGCTACACCTTC.